Listed below are T cell receptor beta chains from one sample, sequenced in a study of blood T cell repertoires in COVID-19. Clones were sequenced by immunoSEQ multiplex PCR, and TCRdb holds only the in-frame ones, with some missing. The table records some 500,000 clones, around nine tenths of them present only once. Sequencing used PBMCs or T cells enriched from blood (not recorded which). All receptors derive from a woman aged 40 to 50 who had recovered from COVID-19. Each CDR3 is given with its conserved first and last residue. A D gene is named only where the DNA matches it firmly. Clone size is shown for a subset of rows, as once, few, many or a class of expanded clone.

abundance	d_gene	j_gene	v_gene	CDR3nt	CDR3aa
NA	NA	TRBJ2-1	TRBV29-1	TGCAGCGTTGGGCCCCTTGATGAGCAGTTCTTC	CSVGPLDEQFF
NA	NA	TRBJ1-3	TRBV4-1	TGCGCCAGCAGCCAAGGGCCTGGAAACACCATATATTTT	CASSQGPGNTIYF
NA	NA	TRBJ1-2	TRBV12-3/TRBV12-4	TGTGCCAGCAGTAGCTCACCCGGGGGTGGCTACACCTTC	CASSSSPGGGYTF
NA	NA	TRBJ1-1	TRBV15	TGTGCCACCAGCAGAGGATTGGACAGATCTTCCACTGAAGCTTTCTTT	CATSRGLDRSSTEAFF
NA	NA	TRBJ2-7	TRBV7-2	TGTGCCAGCAGCTTAGGAGGAGGGAGGAGGGGAGAGCAGTACTTC	CASSLGGGRRGEQYF
NA	TRBD1	TRBJ1-2	TRBV27	TGTGCCAGCAGGAAAACCCCAGGGGGCAGTACAGCTAACTATGGCTACACCTTC	CASRKTPGGSTANYGYTF
once	TRBD2	TRBJ2-2	TRBV7-8	TGTGCCAGCAGCTTAAAGCCGATAGGTGGGAGGGCCACCGGGGAGCTGTTTTTT	CASSLKPIGGRATGELFF
NA	NA	TRBJ2-5	TRBV2	TGTGCCAGCAGTGCGGAGGGGATGAACCAAGAGACCCAGTACTTC	CASSAEGMNQETQYF
few	NA	TRBJ1-6	TRBV5-1	TGCGCCAGCAGCTTAGGCGGAAGCTCCTATAATTCACCCCTCCACTTT	CASSLGGSSYNSPLHF
NA	NA	TRBJ2-3	TRBV7-2	TGTGCCAGCAGCTTAGCGCTGTTGGGGCAGGCAGATACGCAGTATTTT	CASSLALLGQADTQYF
NA	TRBD2	TRBJ2-7	TRBV12-3/TRBV12-4	TGTGCCAGCAGTCAGGACCACGGGAGGGAGCAGTACTTC	CASSQDHGREQYF
NA	TRBD2	TRBJ2-7	TRBV19	TGTGCCAGTAGTCGGACTAGCGGCCCCTACGAGCAGTACTTC	CASSRTSGPYEQYF
NA	TRBD2	TRBJ2-1	TRBV3-1/TRBV3-2	TGTGCCAGCAGCCAAGCGACTAGCGGGATTCGGGGGAATGAGCAGTTCTTC	CASSQATSGIRGNEQFF
NA	TRBD1	TRBJ1-1	TRBV11-2	TGTGCCAGCAGCGAGCAGGGGGAGATCACTGAAGCTTTCTTT	CASSEQGEITEAFF
NA	NA	TRBJ1-3	TRBV10-3	TGTGCCATCAGTGAGTCGAAGCGATCCTCTGGAAACACCATATATTTT	CAISESKRSSGNTIYF
NA	TRBD1	TRBJ2-5	TRBV6-5	TGTGCCAGCACCCGTTGGCAGGGGGTGCAAGAGACCCAGTACTTC	CASTRWQGVQETQYF
NA	NA	TRBJ2-7	TRBV13	TGTGCCAGCAGCTCGGACAGCACCTACGAGCAGTACTTC	CASSSDSTYEQYF
NA	TRBD2	TRBJ2-2	TRBV7-7	TGTGCCAGCAGCCTGACTAGCGGGAGGGTCACCGGGGAGCTGTTTTTT	CASSLTSGRVTGELFF
NA	TRBD1	TRBJ1-2	TRBV4-3	TGCGCCAGCAGCCAAGTCTCCGGGACAGGGCAGGGCTACACCTTC	CASSQVSGTGQGYTF
NA	NA	TRBJ2-1	TRBV15	TGTGCCACCAGCTCCCAACAGGGTGAGCAGTTCTTC	CATSSQQGEQFF
NA	TRBD2	TRBJ2-7	TRBV6-5	TGTGCCAGCAGTAGGGGACTAGCGGGAGGGAGCGAGCAGTACTTC	CASSRGLAGGSEQYF
NA	NA	TRBJ2-7	TRBV3-1/TRBV3-2	TGTGCCAGCAGCCAATTTACCTACGAGCAGTACTTC	CASSQFTYEQYF
NA	TRBD2	TRBJ2-3	TRBV15	TGTGCCACCAGCAGTACTAGCGGGAGGTCTAATACGCAGTATTTT	CATSSTSGRSNTQYF
once	NA	TRBJ2-7	TRBV12-3/TRBV12-4	TGTGCCACCTCTCCCCAGGGGCAGGTGCAGTACTTC	CATSPQGQVQYF
NA	TRBD2	TRBJ2-5	TRBV6-1	TGTGCCAGCAGTGAAGCGTATTATTGGTCGGGGGGGTACTTC	CASSEAYYWSGGYF
once	NA	TRBJ2-1	TRBV27	TGTGCCAGCAGTTTATATGCCGTGAGGAACGATGAGCAGTTCTTC	CASSLYAVRNDEQFF
NA	NA	TRBJ2-6	TRBV19	TGTGCCAGTAGTACGGGGTTTGGGTCCGGGGCCAACGTCCTGACTTTC	CASSTGFGSGANVLTF
NA	NA	TRBJ2-3	TRBV7-2	TGTGCCAGCAGCACCCGGGACACTAGCACAGATACGCAGTATTTT	CASSTRDTSTDTQYF
NA	TRBD1	TRBJ1-2	TRBV27	TGTGCCAGCAGGACAGGGGGTTCCTATGGCTACACCTTC	CASRTGGSYGYTF
NA	TRBD1	TRBJ2-3	TRBV7-7	TGTGCTAGCAGCTTAGGGACAGGGAGAAGCACAGATACGCAGTATTTT	CASSLGTGRSTDTQYF
NA	NA	TRBJ1-5	TRBV30	TGTGCCTGGAGTATGGATCGCGGGGGGCCCCAGCATTTT	CAWSMDRGGPQHF
NA	NA	TRBJ1-2	TRBV7-2	TGTGCCAGCAGCTTTTACAGTTCAAGTGATGGCTACACCTTC	CASSFYSSSDGYTF
NA	NA	TRBJ2-1	TRBV6-5	TGTGCCAGCAGTTACTCGATAAATAGCAACAATGAGCAGTTCTTC	CASSYSINSNNEQFF
NA	TRBD2	TRBJ2-5	TRBV5-6	TGTGCCAGCAGCTTGGAACGGGCTAGCGGGAGATTCGGGGAGACCCAGTACTTC	CASSLERASGRFGETQYF
NA	TRBD2	TRBJ2-7	TRBV6-5	TGTGCCGGCGGACTAGCGGGAGGGAACGAGCAGTACTTC	CAGGLAGGNEQYF
NA	TRBD2	TRBJ2-1	TRBV10-2	TGCGCCAGCAGTGACCCGAGGGCGGGAGCTTTAACCTACAATGAGCAGTTCTTC	CASSDPRAGALTYNEQFF
NA	NA	TRBJ2-1	TRBV4-1	TGCGCCAGCAGCCAAGATGGGACACGCAATGAGCAGTTCTTC	CASSQDGTRNEQFF
medium-sized	TRBD1	TRBJ1-1	TRBV2	TGTGCCAGCAGTACGCCTACCCAGGGACAGATGAACACTGAAGCTTTCTTT	CASSTPTQGQMNTEAFF
NA	TRBD1	TRBJ2-1	TRBV10-3	TGTGCCATCAGGGAGGACAGGGGGGTAGGCAATGAGCAGTTCTTC	CAIREDRGVGNEQFF
once	NA	TRBJ2-2	TRBV10-3	TGTGCCATCAGTGAGGGGCTAGCGACCAACACCGGGGAGCTGTTTTTT	CAISEGLATNTGELFF
NA	NA	TRBJ2-6	TRBV21-1	TGTGCCAGCAGCCTACCCGGTTCCTTTGGGGCCAACGTCCTGACTTTC	CASSLPGSFGANVLTF
NA	TRBD1	TRBJ2-1	TRBV11-3	TGTGCCAGCAGCTTATATAGGGCACAGGGGGTTGGGGAGCAGTTCTTC	CASSLYRAQGVGEQFF
NA	NA	TRBJ2-1	TRBV6-2/TRBV6-3	TGTGCCAGCAGTTCGTTGGACTACACCTCTTACAATGAGCAGTTCTTC	CASSSLDYTSYNEQFF
NA	NA	TRBJ1-1	TRBV12-3/TRBV12-4	TGTGCCAGCAGTTTTCAGGGGAGCACTGAAGCTTTCTTT	CASSFQGSTEAFF